This T cell receptor beta chain was retrieved from a study of T cells in Graves' hyperthyroidism and ophthalmopathy (dated by TCRdb to the late 2010s). Broadly, across the study: Peripheral blood samples were taken at the time of initial diagnosis, prior to any treatment. TCR V-J signatures able to tell the groups apart were searched for in a discovery cohort of 100 or so patients, of whom roughly 42 had Graves' ophthalmopathy and around 56 had stable Graves' hyperthyroidism. Prospective prediction of ophthalmopathy was tested in an independent validation cohort consisting of 18 hyperthyroidism patients and 17 patients who later progressed to ophthalmopathy. The approximately 95 discovery patients were divided at random into training and test sets in a 7:3 ratio. The study also compared thyroid tissue and blood T-cell repertoires from more than 5 Graves' hyperthyroidism patients. After blood sampling, hyperthyroidism patients were treated with methimazole at a starting dose of 30 mg daily, and ophthalmopathy patients were treated with high-dose intravenous methylprednisolone. The paper describes TCR Vbeta CDR3 sequencing of 120 to 150 peripheral blood samples, made up of 43 ophthalmopathy patients, around 78 hyperthyroidism patients and 17 progressor patients. The research as a whole found: Most expanded thyroid clonotypes (frequency above 0.001) were also detected in blood, suggesting blood repertoires may reflect thyroid immune responses. During validation, the model predicted progression to ophthalmopathy a median of around six months ahead of onset, with around 70% sensitivity and roughly 75% specificity. Sample size was not statistically predetermined, and investigators were not blinded to group allocation. A 13 V-J signature model separated ophthalmopathy from stable hyperthyroidism, with about 90% sensitivity and just under 84% specificity in cross-validation and 80%/75% in testing.

Amplification of TCR beta CDR3 regions was carried out from RNA transcripts. For the first round of RT-PCR on the TCR CDR3, the HTBI primer set was used together with the Qiagen OneStep RT-PCR kit. Libraries were constructed in a second round of multiplex PCR, after which size selection and purification were carried out. Sequencing of the libraries was done on an Illumina HiSeq2000 using paired-end 100 bp reads. The paper's processing steps were these. SOAPnuke was used to process the raw data, throwing out any read that contained adapters or uncalled bases, had a mean Phred below 15, or lacked an exact constant-primer or identifier match. COPE v1.2.5 was used to merge high-quality paired reads, and clonotypes were defined as unique nucleotide sequences. MiTCR v1.1 was used to align the clonotypes against IMGT TRBV, TRBD and TRBJ reference segments. The analysis included only V-J combinations with a frequency above 0.0001, which together covered around 99% of the repertoires. A TCS score was defined as the ratio of F50 (clonal expansion) to E x V (chaos), with BLOSUM62-based TCRdist applied between CDR3 peptides within each V-J. Welch's t-statistics and random forest reduced roughly 500 V-J features to roughly 13, which were used in a naive Bayes classifier (R e1071). Clones were called with MiXCR by TCRdb after fastp trimmed the public reads at Q25, and only in-frame beta chains were retained. Rows with a matching CDR3 protein are joined into one entry that keeps the most common DNA and genes. V and J calls and clone size were set by TCRdb, not the authors. This sample gives around 400,000 distinct CDR3 sequences in total; roughly an eighth of them show up just once. The ten largest clones capture 9% to 9.5% of the sample.

The sample holds many counts of this clonotype. Which antigen it targets is not known. No much larger clone is present one base from it, and per-base qualities are unavailable. Via the germline V gene, CDR1 is SNHLY and CDR2 FYNNEI. The V end loses 6 bases and the J end loses 6 bases, and a stretch of 18 bases separates them. The CDR3 goes from the cysteine to the phenylalanine over 15 residues. Only CDR3 DNA remains: 45 bases, in frame from the first base. Stable Graves' hyperthyroidism was defined as the absence of progression to ophthalmopathy over 18 months of follow-up. Hyperthyroidism patients were newly diagnosed, had a disease duration of under 2 months, and were aged 18 to 65 years. Patients with uncontrolled infections, other autoimmune diseases, pregnancy or lactation were excluded. Clinical symptoms, serum thyroxine and TRAb, thyroid ultrasound, and orbital computed tomography formed the basis for the diagnoses. PBMCs were isolated from 10 ml of fresh peripheral blood by Ficoll-Paque density gradient centrifugation. Total RNA was extracted using Trizol reagent, and RNA quality was assessed on an Agilent 2100 Bioanalyzer.

This receptor was taken from a woman under 30 with Graves' hyperthyroidism. Recombination linked TRBV2 to TRBJ1-5; a tentative D call is TRBD1 (5 bases match). The specimen was blood. The DNA sequence is as follows: TGTGCCAGCAGCCGGGACTCGGTTGTGAGTCAGCCCCAGCATTTT. It specifies CASSRDSVVSQPQHF.